Below are 5 T cell receptor beta chains sequenced from a single sample in a study of cytomegalovirus exposure and HLA in healthy donors (dated by TCRdb to 2016 to 2017). The receptor library was made with the immunoSEQ multiplex PCR assay. For the multiplex PCR, a mixture combining 60 forward primers for TCR Vbeta segments and 13 reverse primers for TCR Jbeta segments was used. TCRdb mirrors the immuneACCESS table, restricted to in-frame sequences. Some clones are absent from its copies; in checked studies, under half trace to an unresolved V gene, and the reason for the others is unknown. The sample table shows about 120,000 clones, and roughly 80% are seen once. The ten largest clones take up roughly 7% of the sample. What was sequenced was PBMCs. These receptors all stem from a male donor in good health and CMV-seronegative.

V usage is TRBV19 and J usage is TRBJ1-1; D is unresolved. There are 13 residues in the CDR3. V was cut by 1 base and J by 2 bases, with 5 bases left in between. Germline values: CDR1 LNHDA, CDR2 SQIVND (reference sequence). The CDR3 DNA reads as TGTGCCAGTAGTATAGTTAGAAACACTGAAGCTTTCTTT. It codes for CASSIVRNTEAFF.

The chain combines TRBV5-1 with TRBJ2-3; 10 nucleotides match TRBD1. The length of the CDR3 is 16 residues. Germline CDR1 reads SGHRS; CDR2 reads YFSETQ. J was trimmed by 6 bases and V by 4 bases; bases with no gene match: 11. CDR3 bases: TGCGCCAGCAGCCGCTCCGGGACAGGGGAGGGGGATACGCAGTATTTT. Protein sequence: CASSRSGTGEGDTQYF.

The rearrangement links TRBV28 to TRBJ1-1; D call uncertain. The germline V and J ends were trimmed by 11 bases and 2 bases, with 12 bases remaining between them. The germline V gene encodes CDR1 MDHEN and CDR2 SYDVKM. The CDR3 covers 12 residues. CDR3 sequence: CAGSSINTEAFF. CDR3 DNA: TGTGCCGGCTCCTCGATTAACACTGAAGCTTTCTTT.

This rearrangement joins TRBV28 to TRBJ2-7; possible D gene TRBD2, 6 bases. The CDR3 is made up of 13 amino acids. Trimming cost V 8 bases and J 2 bases, with 13 bases left between them. The germline gives CDR1 MDHEN, CDR2 SYDVKM. The CDR3 DNA sequence: TGTGCCAGCTTGGGACTCGCCCCCTACGAGCAGTACTTC. This translates into CASLGLAPYEQYF.

The CDR3 DNA reads TGTGCCAGCAGCCCCCCGGCTAGCGGGATCAATGAGCAGTTCTTC. As protein: CASSPPASGINEQFF. This chain uses TRBV28 with TRBJ2-1; the match to TRBD2 covers 9 bases. Germline CDR1 reads MDHEN; CDR2 reads SYDVKM. CDR3 size: 15 residues. Trimming removed 6 bases from V and 6 bases from J; junction bases left unmatched: 9.